The T cell receptor (beta chain) under discussion was sequenced for a study of T cell responses to AZD1222 COVID-19 vaccine. Findings and caveats of the study: Scientists sampled the repertoires only once the peak T cell response had passed. Baseline seropositives among AZD1222 recipients totaled only 5 to 7. Vaccine-associated CD4 TCRs spanned spike, dominant at 160-218 and 743-854. Nearly half of unique spike-specific TCRs reportedly avoided B.1.351 and B.1.1.7 mutated regions.

A note on this clone: Its target is unknown.

Libraries were prepared by immunoSEQ multiplex PCR; TCRdb keeps only in-frame clonotypes and omits some of them. The sample has approximately 82,000 clones; more than 85% are singletons. The sequence derives from an adult who received the AZD1222 COVID-19 vaccine. Source: peripheral blood, taken 28 days after the second AZD1222 dose.

The CDR3 here is CASSLSTASTNTGELFF. CDR3 nucleotides: TGTGCCAGCAGCTTATCGACGGCTAGCACGAACACCGGGGAGCTGTTTTTT. The rearrangement uses TRBV11-3 and TRBJ2-2; D is possibly TRBD2 (5 bases). There are 17 residues in the CDR3. Germline-derived CDR1 and CDR2 are SGHNT and YENEEA. V lost 2 bases and J 0 bases, leaving 13 bases between the germline ends.